This TCR beta chain was documented in a study of neoadjuvant anti-PD-1 for oral cavity cancer. The wider study: Before surgery, most patients got three to four biweekly 3 mg/kg nivolumab doses.

This CDR3 region has 13 residues. CDR1 and CDR2 (germline): MNHEY, SMNVEV (reference sequence). Unmatched junction bases numbered 8, after V lost 10 bases and J lost 3 bases. Sequencing was performed with immunoSEQ multiplex PCR; in TCRdb, only in-frame clones are kept and a portion is missing. Of 25,000 or so clones listed, less than 35% were seen once; the top ten hold roughly 15%. The time point denotes: after neoadjuvant nivolumab, at surgical resection. The rearrangement joins TRBV27 to TRBJ2-7; 8 bases align to TRBD1. The clonotype originates from a person between 40 and 85 years old with oral cavity squamous cell carcinoma. The sample consisted of tumor tissue, taken after nivolumab (anti-PD-1) treatment. For the CDR3, the DNA is TGTGCCACCTCCGGGACAGGAGGCTACGAGCAGTACTTC. The encoded protein is CATSGTGGYEQYF.